The TCR beta chain described here comes from a study of identical twins. Findings and caveats of the study: Researchers caution that invariant MAIT and iNKT cells could partly confound zero-insertion analyses. Out-of-frame TCR alpha sharing observed in monozygotic twins exceeded model estimates.

Template switching introduced a universal primer site, and the cDNA bore unique molecular identifiers. TCRdb ran MiXCR on the 5' RACE reads and lists one entry per CDR3 protein. The profile shows about 700,000 distinct CDR3 sequences, 5.5% to 6.5% of them singletons. The trim removed 4 bases at V and 6 bases at J, leaving 4 bases unmatched. This CDR3 is 15 amino acids long. The germline V gene encodes CDR1 ENHRY and CDR2 SYGVKD. Only healthy Caucasians were included as donors. This clonotype has at least ten counts. As yet, its antigen is unknown. The material sequenced was naive T cells sorted from blood. This chain uses TRBV10-3 with TRBJ2-3; 13 nucleotides agree with TRBD2. This clonotype originated in a man between 18 and 35 years old in good health. The CDR3 protein is CAISGTSGSTDTQYF. CDR3 sequence (DNA): TGTGCCATCAGTGGGACTAGCGGGAGTACGGATACGCAGTATTTT.